This T cell receptor beta chain was captured in a study of T cell changes during pregnancy in multiple sclerosis. Profiled with immunoSEQ multiplex PCR; TCRdb holds only in-frame clones, not every one. Of more than 70,000 clones in the sample, 75% to 95% were seen once. The starting material was peripheral blood, obtained before pregnancy. This receptor was identified in a female donor with multiple sclerosis, enrolled in a pregnancy study.

CDR3 nucleotides: TGTGCCAGCAGTTTACTTCGGACTAGCCCCTACAATGAGCAGTTCTTC. Encoded protein: CASSLLRTSPYNEQFF. The chain employs TRBV27 and TRBJ2-1, with 8 bases that match TRBD2. CDR1 is MNHEY, CDR2 SMNVEV, per germline (reference sequence). V shed 2 bases, J shed 2 bases, and the junction held 5 bases outside the gene matches. The CDR3 has 16 amino acids.